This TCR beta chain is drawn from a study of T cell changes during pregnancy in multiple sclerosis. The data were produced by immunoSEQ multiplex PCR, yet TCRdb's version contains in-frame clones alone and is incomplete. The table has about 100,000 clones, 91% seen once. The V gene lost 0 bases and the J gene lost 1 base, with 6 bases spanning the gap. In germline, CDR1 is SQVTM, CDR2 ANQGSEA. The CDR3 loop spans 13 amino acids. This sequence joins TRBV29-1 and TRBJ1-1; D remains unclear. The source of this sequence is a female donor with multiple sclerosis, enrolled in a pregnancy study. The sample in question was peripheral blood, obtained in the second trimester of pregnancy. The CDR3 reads CSVEDSGNTEAFF. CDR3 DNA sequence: TGCAGCGTTGAAGATTCAGGGAACACTGAAGCTTTCTTT.